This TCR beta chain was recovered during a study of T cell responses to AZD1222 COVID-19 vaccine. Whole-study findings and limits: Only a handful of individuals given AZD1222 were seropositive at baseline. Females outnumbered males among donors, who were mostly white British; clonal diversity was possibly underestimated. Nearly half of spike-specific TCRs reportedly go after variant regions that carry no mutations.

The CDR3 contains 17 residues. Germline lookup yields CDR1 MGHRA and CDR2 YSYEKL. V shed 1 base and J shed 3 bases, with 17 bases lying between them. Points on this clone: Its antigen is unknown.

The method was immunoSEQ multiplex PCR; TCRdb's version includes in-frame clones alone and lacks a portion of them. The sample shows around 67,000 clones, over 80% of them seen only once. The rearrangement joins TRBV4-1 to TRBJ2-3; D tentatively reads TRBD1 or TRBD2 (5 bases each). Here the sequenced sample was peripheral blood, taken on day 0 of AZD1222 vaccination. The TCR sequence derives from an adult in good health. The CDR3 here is CASSQVAREKGTDTQYF. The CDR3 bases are TGCGCCAGCAGCCAAGTAGCCAGGGAGAAAGGTACAGATACGCAGTATTTT.